Below, 2 T cell receptor beta chains from the same sample are listed, as sequenced in a study of shared clonotypes between healthy human individuals (dated by TCRdb to the early 2020s). The library was made by the immunoSEQ multiplex PCR assay. TCRdb provides this immuneACCESS table in a form limited to in-frame rearrangements. Some clones are lacking; in checked studies, under half of them reflect an unresolved V gene, and why the rest are absent is not known. The sample table lists some 2 million clones, roughly 96% of them with a count of one. The biggest ten clones account for 0.1% to 0.15% of the sample. What was sequenced was naive CD4+ T cells sorted from blood. According to the study, the label for this sample's cell subset or site signals: CD45RA+ positively selected. These receptors were obtained from a young man in good health.

The chain carries TRBV11-2 and TRBJ1-5; D is uncertain. Germline CDR1 and CDR2: SGHAT and FQNNGV. The germline V and J ends were trimmed by 3 bases and 0 bases, with 6 bases remaining between them. The CDR3 has 14 residues. This CDR3 reads CASSFTASNQPQHF. CDR3 coding DNA: TGTGCCAGCAGCTTTACAGCTAGCAATCAGCCCCAGCATTTT.

The chain combines TRBV7-2 with TRBJ2-5; 12 bases match TRBD2. Germline CDR1 SGHTA, CDR2 FQGNSA. The CDR3 contains 16 residues. The V gene end was trimmed by 5 bases and the J gene end by 5 bases; junction bases not matched to a gene: 9. The CDR3 DNA is TGTGCCAGCAGCGCGAACCTAGCGGGAGGGGTGGAGACCCAGTACTTC. Translation gives CASSANLAGGVETQYF.